The TCR beta chain described here comes from a study of T cell changes during pregnancy in multiple sclerosis. This clone has only a few counts. V shed 5 bases and J shed 4 bases, with 14 bases lying between them. The CDR3 spans 14 residues. Germline CDR1 is SGHAT and CDR2 is FQNNGV. Assay: immunoSEQ multiplex PCR; the TCRdb copy retains only in-frame clones and omits some. This table has under 50,000 clones, approximately 95% appearing once. The chain is built from TRBV11-2 and TRBJ1-2, with D maybe TRBD1 (6 bases). This material consisted of CD8+ T cells from peripheral blood mononuclear cells, taken in the first trimester of pregnancy. This TCR was sampled from a female donor with multiple sclerosis, enrolled in a pregnancy study. The CDR3 region is CASSHATGTYGYTF. The CDR3 coding sequence is TGTGCCAGCAGCCACGCAACAGGGACCTATGGCTACACCTTC. Together with reference TRBV11-2 and TRBJ1-2, the CDR3 gives the full variable domain: EAGVAQSPRYKIIEKRQSVAFWCNPISGHATLYWYQQILGQGPKLLIQFQNNGVVDDSQLPKDRFSAERLKGVDSTLKIQPAKLEDSAVYLCASSHATGTYGYTFGSGTRLTVV.